Below are 31 T cell receptor beta chains sequenced from a single sample in a study of blood T cell repertoires in COVID-19 (TCRdb year 2020). To prepare the library, the immunoSEQ multiplex PCR assay was applied. TCRdb holds this immuneACCESS table with in-frame rearrangements only. Some clones are missing; in checked studies, unresolved V genes explain under half, and the rest has no known cause. The sample records roughly 380,000 clones, about 85% of which are singletons. Around 3.4% of the sample is in the top ten clones. The specimen was peripheral blood. The receptors come from a woman aged 18-35 years with acute or convalescent COVID-19.

V gene TRBV7-9 combines with J gene TRBJ2-1; TRBD2 matches at 9 bases. In germline, CDR1 is SEHNR, CDR2 FQNEAQ (reference sequence). V shed 5 bases, J shed 6 bases, and the junction held 14 bases outside the gene matches. The CDR3 sequence is 17 residues long. The DNA of the CDR3 is TGTGCCAGCAGCCCACCGCGTGGGCGGGAGGGCGGCAATGAGCAGTTCTTC. Its protein product is CASSPPRGREGGNEQFF.

This chain joins TRBV6-5 and TRBJ2-7; 7 bases align to TRBD2. J gave up 5 bases and V 0 bases, and 1 base lay outside the gene matches. Per germline, CDR1 MNHEY and CDR2 SVGAGI. The CDR3 totals 13 residues. Here the CDR3 DNA reads TGTGCCAGCAGTTACTCGGGAGGGAACGAGCAGTACTTC. As protein: CASSYSGGNEQYF.

The V gene is TRBV7-9, the J gene TRBJ2-7, with 10 bases that match TRBD2. V lost 2 bases, J lost 3 bases, and 4 bases stayed unmatched. Germline V gene data show CDR1 as SEHNR and CDR2 as FQNEAQ (reference sequence). The CDR3 totals 15 residues. This chain's CDR3 is CASSLTSGALYEQYF. DNA of the CDR3: TGTGCCAGCAGCTTAACTAGCGGGGCTCTCTACGAGCAGTACTTC.

This chain joins TRBV27 and TRBJ1-1, with D hard to call. This CDR3 has 14 residues. Germline lookup yields CDR1 MNHEY and CDR2 SMNVEV (reference sequence). Trimming removed 0 bases at V and 5 bases at J, with 10 bases between. CDR3 sequence (DNA): TGTGCCAGCAGTTTATCCCCGCGATGGACTGAAGCTTTCTTT. The encoded protein is CASSLSPRWTEAFF.

This clone was observed once. The chain joins TRBV27 to TRBJ2-3, with TRBD2 as a possible D gene (5 bases). Trimming left V 0 bases short and J 9 bases short, with 13 bases between. Germline CDR1 and CDR2: MNHEY and SMNVEV (reference sequence). This CDR3 spans 14 amino acids. Written as DNA, the CDR3 is TGTGCCAGCAGTTTATCGACCTCAGGCGGGACGCAGTATTTT. The encoded protein is CASSLSTSGGTQYF.

This clone was recorded at least ten times. This chain joins TRBV4-1 and TRBJ1-6; D remains ambiguous. The CDR3 sequence is 15 residues long. Germline assignment: CDR1 MGHRA and CDR2 YSYEKL. Deletions cut 1 base from V and 7 bases from J, with 11 bases between. CDR3 in amino acids: CASSQGQVANSPLHF. Here the CDR3 DNA reads TGCGCCAGCAGCCAAGGGCAGGTCGCCAATTCACCCCTCCACTTT.

The rearrangement uses TRBV5-1 and TRBJ2-1; 7 nucleotides align to TRBD2. J lost 7 bases, V lost 1 base, and 11 bases had no gene match. Germline V gene data show CDR1 as SGHRS and CDR2 as YFSETQ. This CDR3 has 16 amino acids. CDR3 DNA sequence: TGCGCCAGCAGCTTGTACATGACTAGCCGGGGAAATGAGCAGTTCTTC. This gives the protein CASSLYMTSRGNEQFF. The variable domain in full, with the rest retrieved from reference TRBV5-1 and TRBJ2-1, is KAGVTQTPRYLIKTRGQQVTLSCSPISGHRSVSWYQQTPGQGLQFLFEYFSETQRNKGNFPGRFSGRQFSNSRSEMNVSTLELGDSALYLCASSLYMTSRGNEQFFGPGTRLTVL.

The chain carries TRBV5-1 and TRBJ2-1; 8 positions agree with TRBD2. The germline gives CDR1 SGHRS, CDR2 YFSETQ. J was trimmed by 6 bases and V by 4 bases; bases with no gene match: 12. CDR3 size: 16 residues. In DNA form, the CDR3 reads TGCGCCAGCAGCCTGGGTGGGGTAGCGGGGCTCAATGAGCAGTTCTTC. Translated, it gives CASSLGGVAGLNEQFF. The variable domain in full, with the rest retrieved from reference TRBV5-1 and TRBJ2-1, is KAGVTQTPRYLIKTRGQQVTLSCSPISGHRSVSWYQQTPGQGLQFLFEYFSETQRNKGNFPGRFSGRQFSNSRSEMNVSTLELGDSALYLCASSLGGVAGLNEQFFGPGTRLTVL.

This CDR3 is CASSSGVWDTGELFF. DNA for the CDR3: TGTGCCAGCAGCAGCGGCGTGTGGGACACCGGGGAGCTGTTTTTT. The chain has TRBV6-4 and TRBJ2-2, with D possibly matching TRBD2 (5 bases). Germline-derived CDR1 and CDR2 are MRHNA and SNTAGT. The CDR3 contains 15 residues. The V gene lost 6 bases and the J gene lost 3 bases, with 14 bases spanning the gap.

As for this clone: The same CDR3 arises from other DNA sequences in this sample as well. This rearrangement joins TRBV2 to TRBJ1-5; 10 positions agree with TRBD1. CDR1 and CDR2 from the germline V gene are SNHLY and FYNNEI. The CDR3 consists of 15 residues. J lost 3 bases, V lost 4 bases, and 3 bases had no gene match. The CDR3 region is CASSGDRGSNQPQHF. CDR3 nucleotide sequence: TGTGCCAGCAGTGGGGACAGGGGTTCCAATCAGCCCCAGCATTTT.

The J gene is TRBJ1-2, the V gene TRBV2, with D unresolved. The CDR3 consists of 11 residues. V lost 6 bases and J lost 13, with 15 bases in between. Per germline, CDR1 SNHLY and CDR2 FYNNEI. The CDR3 coding sequence is TGTGCCAGCAGGGACGCGGGCCGCCTCACCTTC. Its protein is CASRDAGRLTF.

The chain uses TRBV3-1 (or the pseudogene TRBV3-2) and TRBJ2-7; D is possibly TRBD1 (5 bases). CDR1 LGHDT and CDR2 YNNKEL come from the germline V gene (reference sequence). The CDR3 runs to 14 residues. Trimming took 3 bases from V and 2 from J, leaving 11 bases between them. CDR3 sequence (DNA): TGTGCCAGCAGCCATCAGGGTCCCACCTACGAGCAGTACTTC. This codes for CASSHQGPTYEQYF.

In this sample, this clone turned up many times. The J gene is TRBJ2-1, the V gene TRBV7-9; the D is unclear. This CDR3 spans 15 amino acids. The germline V and J ends were trimmed by 1 base and 4 bases, with 11 bases remaining between them. The germline CDR1 and CDR2 sequences are SEHNR and FQNEAQ (reference sequence). As DNA, the CDR3 is TGTGCCAGCAGCTTAGGGCGCATCAGGTACAATGAGCAGTTCTTC. This gives the protein CASSLGRIRYNEQFF.

The rearrangement links TRBV27 to TRBJ1-5; TRBD1 matches 8 bases. This CDR3 is 12 amino acids long. V shed 7 bases and J 5 bases; nucleotides not matched to a gene: 1. The germline V gene has CDR1 MNHEY and CDR2 SMNVEV (reference sequence). DNA of the CDR3: TGTGCCAGCAAGACAGGGGATCAGCCCCAGCATTTT. This codes for CASKTGDQPQHF.

This clone was observed a single time. This chain joins TRBV19 and TRBJ2-5, with unresolved D. V was cut by 1 base and J by 4 bases, with 10 bases left in between. Looked up from germline, CDR1 is LNHDA and CDR2 is SQIVND (reference sequence). The CDR3 has 14 residues. CDR3 sequence reads: CASSIAPQAETQYF. For the CDR3, the DNA is TGTGCCAGTAGTATAGCACCTCAGGCAGAGACCCAGTACTTC. The full variable domain, rest sourced from reference TRBV19 and TRBJ2-5, is DGGITQSPKYLFRKEGQNVTLSCEQNLNHDAMYWYRQDPGQGLRLIYYSQIVNDFQKGDIAEGYSVSREKKESFPLTVTSAQKNPTAFYLCASSIAPQAETQYFGPGTRLLVL.

This clone was detected only once. The chain links TRBV9 to TRBJ2-2, with D possibly being TRBD2 (5 bases). The CDR3 consists of 15 residues. Per germline, CDR1 SGDLS and CDR2 YYNGEE. V dropped 0 bases and J dropped 1 base, with 7 bases sitting between them. In nucleotides, the CDR3 is TGTGCCAGCAGCGTAGGGGGAGAGAACACCGGGGAGCTGTTTTTT. It codes for CASSVGGENTGELFF.

The chain combines TRBV2 with TRBJ2-1; TRBD2 aligns across 11 bases. Germline loops: CDR1 SNHLY, CDR2 FYNNEI. The CDR3 covers 15 residues. V shed 11 bases and J 5 bases; nucleotides not matched to a gene: 11. CDR3: CAFIAGGPGNNEQFF. The CDR3 DNA is TGTGCCTTTATAGCGGGAGGGCCGGGAAACAATGAGCAGTTCTTC. Full variable domain (rest looked up from reference TRBV2 and TRBJ2-1): EPEVTQTPSHQVTQMGQEVILRCVPISNHLYFYWYRQILGQKVEFLVSFYNNEISEKSEIFDDQFSVERPDGSNFTLKIRSTKLEDSAMYFCAFIAGGPGNNEQFFGPGTRLTVL.

On this clone itself: The same CDR3 arises from other DNA sequences in this sample as well. This chain uses TRBV5-1 with TRBJ2-7, with 7 bases matching TRBD2. Germline-derived CDR1 and CDR2 are SGHRS and YFSETQ. V dropped 0 bases and J dropped 1; count of bases not matched to a gene: 1. This CDR3 has 14 amino acids. CDR3 sequence reads: CASSLASGSYEQYF. CDR3 DNA: TGCGCCAGCAGCTTGGCTAGCGGTTCCTACGAGCAGTACTTC.

The chain carries TRBV30 and TRBJ2-7; 8 bases agree with TRBD1. Germline CDR1 GTSNPN, CDR2 SVGIG (reference sequence). This CDR3 has 16 amino acids. Unmatched junction bases numbered 12, after V lost 0 bases and J lost 5 bases. The CDR3 coding sequence is TGTGCCTGGAGTGTCGGGGCGTCAGGGGGCGGTGACGAGCAGTACTTC. Amino acids: CAWSVGASGGGDEQYF.

This chain joins TRBV6-5 and TRBJ1-2; 8 bases agree with TRBD1. Germline trimming cut 6 bases from V and 8 bases from J; bases unmatched to any gene: 14. This CDR3 region has 15 residues. Looked up from germline, CDR1 is MNHEY and CDR2 is SVGAGI. CDR3 DNA sequence: TGTGCCAGCAGCTCACGGCAGGGGGCTTTCGACGGCTACACCTTC. It specifies CASSSRQGAFDGYTF.

The rearrangement uses TRBV5-1 and TRBJ2-7; 8 bases line up with TRBD2. This CDR3 region has 14 residues. The junction had 7 bases not matched to a gene; V was cut back by 2 bases and J by 6 bases. The germline V gene has CDR1 SGHRS and CDR2 YFSETQ. The CDR3 protein is CASSLAGELGEQYF. CDR3 nucleotide sequence: TGCGCCAGCAGCTTAGCGGGAGAACTGGGCGAGCAGTACTTC.

This clone was recorded once. This chain's CDR3 is CASSAGQLNQPQHF. For the CDR3, the DNA is TGTGCCAGCAGCGCGGGACAGCTGAATCAGCCCCAGCATTTT. The chain links TRBV6-5 to TRBJ1-5, with 7 nucleotides matching TRBD1. The CDR3 sequence is 14 residues long. The germline V gene encodes CDR1 MNHEY and CDR2 SVGAGI. Unmatched junction bases numbered 6, after V lost 6 bases and J lost 4 bases.

This chain uses TRBV24-1 with TRBJ2-3, with D unclear. Deletions cut 2 bases from V and 2 bases from J, with 10 bases between. The CDR3 consists of 15 residues. Germline CDR1 reads KGHDR; CDR2 reads SFDVKD. The CDR3 DNA reads as TGTGCCACCAGTGATTGGCGGAAGGACACAGATACGCAGTATTTT. Translation gives CATSDWRKDTDTQYF.

As concerns this clone: A read error may account for a junction end that differs from germline. The chain links TRBV9 to TRBJ1-1; D possibly corresponds to TRBD1 (5 bases). CDR1 and CDR2 (germline): SGDLS, YYNGEE. The CDR3 has 9 residues. The CDR3, as DNA: TGTGCCAGCAGCGAGGGACTGCAGTTT. It translates to CASSEGLQF.

The chain uses TRBV19 and TRBJ2-7; perhaps TRBD1 as D (6 bases). The germline V and J ends were trimmed by 3 bases and 2 bases, with 11 bases remaining between them. This CDR3 is 14 amino acids long. Looked up from germline, CDR1 is LNHDA and CDR2 is SQIVND (reference sequence). DNA for the CDR3: TGTGCCAGTAGTATGACAGGATGGACCTACGAGCAGTACTTC. Its protein product is CASSMTGWTYEQYF.

The V and J genes are TRBV3-1 (or the pseudogene TRBV3-2) and TRBJ1-4; no firm D call. The CDR3 runs 13 residues. Germline CDR1 reads LGHDT; CDR2 reads YNNKEL (reference sequence). V gave up 0 bases and J gave up 6 bases, with 5 bases separating them. CDR3 protein: CASSQDFDEKLFF. CDR3 DNA sequence: TGTGCCAGCAGCCAAGATTTCGATGAAAAACTGTTTTTT.

V gene TRBV28 combines with J gene TRBJ1-1, with D possibly matching TRBD1 (5 bases). V lost 1 base and J lost 6, with 12 bases in between. The CDR3 covers 14 residues. Germline CDR1 MDHEN, CDR2 SYDVKM. The CDR3 loop reads CASSLSPKGPEAFF. CDR3 sequence (DNA): TGTGCCAGCAGTTTATCCCCTAAGGGGCCTGAAGCTTTCTTT.

V is TRBV6-6 and J is TRBJ2-5; D remains unclear. Trimming shortened V by 2 bases and J by 1 base, and 5 bases separated the two germline ends. The CDR3 has 13 amino acids. The germline gives CDR1 MNHNY, CDR2 SVGAGI (reference sequence). The CDR3 loop is CASSYGSQETQYF. In DNA form, the CDR3 reads TGTGCCAGCAGTTACGGCAGCCAAGAGACCCAGTACTTC.

The chain combines TRBV5-1 with TRBJ1-1, with 8 nucleotides matching TRBD1. Germline values: CDR1 SGHRS, CDR2 YFSETQ. The CDR3 runs 19 residues. J was trimmed by 4 bases and V by 4 bases; bases with no gene match: 21. CDR3 sequence reads: CASSPKPQTGDGVGTEAFF. CDR3 bases: TGCGCCAGCAGCCCGAAGCCCCAGACAGGGGACGGGGTAGGCACTGAAGCTTTCTTT.

V is TRBV21-1 and J is TRBJ1-5; TRBD1 is the table's D call and was not checked against the DNA. TRBV21-1 counts as a pseudogene. The CDR3 contains 15 residues. The CDR3 spells CASSRPDRDQQPQHF. The CDR3 nucleotides read TGTGCCAGCAGCAGACCGGACAGGGATCAACAGCCCCAGCATTTT.

In this sample, this clone turned up once. The genes are TRBV28 and TRBJ2-4, with 8 bases aligning to TRBD1. This CDR3 contains 15 residues. The junction had 12 bases not matched to a gene; V was cut back by 5 bases and J by 9 bases. Germline assignment: CDR1 MDHEN and CDR2 SYDVKM. The CDR3 DNA follows: TGTGCCAGCAGTACTATAACAGGGGGGCGCGGCATTCAGTACTTC. The encoded protein is CASSTITGGRGIQYF.